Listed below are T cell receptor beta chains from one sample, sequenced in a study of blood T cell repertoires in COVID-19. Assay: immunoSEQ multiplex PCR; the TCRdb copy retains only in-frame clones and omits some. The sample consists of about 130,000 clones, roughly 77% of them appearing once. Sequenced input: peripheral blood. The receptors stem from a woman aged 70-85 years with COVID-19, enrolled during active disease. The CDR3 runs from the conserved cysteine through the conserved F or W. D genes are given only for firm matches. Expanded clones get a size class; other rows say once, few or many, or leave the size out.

CDR3aa: CAISDVTGGTQDEQFF
CDR3nt: TGTGCCATCAGTGATGTAACAGGGGGGACGCAGGATGAGCAGTTCTTC
v_gene: TRBV10-3
abundance: few
d_gene: TRBD1
len: 16
j_gene: TRBJ2-1

CDR3aa: CASSETRLLNEKLFF
CDR3nt: TGTGCCAGCAGTGAAACGAGACTTCTCAATGAAAAACTGTTTTTT
v_gene: TRBV6-1
abundance: .
d_gene: .
len: 15
j_gene: TRBJ1-4

CDR3aa: CASSRGQGREETQYF
CDR3nt: TGTGCCAGCAGCCGAGGACAGGGGCGGGAAGAGACCCAGTACTTC
v_gene: TRBV14
abundance: once
d_gene: TRBD1
len: 15
j_gene: TRBJ2-5

CDR3aa: CASSAWTGDNSPLHF
CDR3nt: TGCGCCAGCAGCGCCTGGACAGGGGATAATTCACCCCTCCACTTT
v_gene: TRBV5-1
abundance: .
d_gene: TRBD1
len: 15
j_gene: TRBJ1-6

CDR3aa: CASSPTGNTEAFF
CDR3nt: TGTGCCAGCTCACCGACAGGGAACACTGAAGCTTTCTTT
v_gene: TRBV18
abundance: few
d_gene: .
len: 13
j_gene: TRBJ1-1

CDR3aa: CASSLVGENEKLFF
CDR3nt: TGCGCCAGCAGCTTGGTCGGAGAAAATGAAAAACTGTTTTTT
v_gene: TRBV5-1
abundance: .
d_gene: .
len: 14
j_gene: TRBJ1-4

CDR3aa: CASSHRQGNPQETQYF
CDR3nt: TGTGCCAGCTCACACCGACAGGGGAACCCCCAAGAGACCCAGTACTTC
v_gene: TRBV18
abundance: few
d_gene: TRBD1
len: 16
j_gene: TRBJ2-5

CDR3aa: CASSLAGWTGKKLFF
CDR3nt: TGTGCCAGCAGCTTAGCTGGATGGACAGGGAAAAAACTGTTTTTT
v_gene: TRBV5-8
abundance: .
d_gene: TRBD1
len: 15
j_gene: TRBJ1-4

CDR3aa: CASSRVLNQPQHF
CDR3nt: TGTGCCAGCAGCCGGGTCCTCAATCAGCCCCAGCATTTT
v_gene: TRBV19
abundance: .
d_gene: .
len: 13
j_gene: TRBJ1-5

CDR3aa: CAWSSTRHGWSFF
CDR3nt: TGTGCCTGGAGTTCGACGAGACACGGATGGTCGTTCTTC
v_gene: TRBV30
abundance: .
d_gene: .
len: 13
j_gene: TRBJ2-1

CDR3aa: CASSLSSRGSQETQYF
CDR3nt: TGTGCCAGCAGTTTATCCTCGCGGGGGTCCCAAGAGACCCAGTACTTC
v_gene: TRBV27
abundance: few
d_gene: TRBD2
len: 16
j_gene: TRBJ2-5

CDR3aa: CASSLGWEKEPQHF
CDR3nt: TGTGCCAGCAGCTTAGGGTGGGAGAAGGAGCCCCAGCATTTT
v_gene: TRBV7-8
abundance: .
d_gene: .
len: 14
j_gene: TRBJ1-5

CDR3aa: CASSAIQGNEAFF
CDR3nt: TGTGCCAGCAGCGCCATACAGGGGAATGAAGCTTTCTTT
v_gene: TRBV9
abundance: .
d_gene: TRBD1
len: 13
j_gene: TRBJ1-1

CDR3aa: CASSQDHGQGVNRVSTSTDTQYF
CDR3nt: TGTGCCAGCAGCCAAGACCACGGACAGGGGGTGAATCGGGTCTCGACTAGCACAGATACGCAGTATTTT
v_gene: TRBV3-1/TRBV3-2
abundance: .
d_gene: TRBD1
len: 23
j_gene: TRBJ2-3

CDR3aa: CASSPRGPNQPQHF
CDR3nt: TGTGCCAGCAGCCCAAGGGGGCCTAATCAGCCCCAGCATTTT
v_gene: TRBV3-1/TRBV3-2
abundance: .
d_gene: TRBD1
len: 14
j_gene: TRBJ1-5

CDR3aa: CASTTGTGNTPKNYTF
CDR3nt: TGTGCCAGCACAACCGGGACAGGGAATACCCCTAAGAACTACACCTTC
v_gene: TRBV5-4
abundance: .
d_gene: TRBD1
len: 16
j_gene: TRBJ1-2

CDR3aa: CASSSPTLSSYEQYF
CDR3nt: TGTGCCAGCAGTTCCCCCACACTAAGCTCCTACGAGCAGTACTTC
v_gene: TRBV6-6
abundance: .
d_gene: .
len: 15
j_gene: TRBJ2-7

CDR3aa: CASSQEWTGVTGELFF
CDR3nt: TGTGCCAGCAGCCAAGAATGGACAGGGGTCACCGGGGAGCTGTTTTTT
v_gene: TRBV4-2
abundance: .
d_gene: TRBD1
len: 16
j_gene: TRBJ2-2

CDR3aa: CASSPSQGWGNTIYF
CDR3nt: TGCGCCAGCAGCCCCAGCCAGGGTTGGGGCAACACCATATATTTT
v_gene: TRBV5-1
abundance: .
d_gene: .
len: 15
j_gene: TRBJ1-3

CDR3aa: CASWRQGGQYGYTF
CDR3nt: TGTGCCAGCTGGAGACAGGGTGGTCAATATGGCTACACCTTC
v_gene: TRBV27
abundance: .
d_gene: TRBD1
len: 14
j_gene: TRBJ1-2

CDR3aa: CASSLNTGARWPQHF
CDR3nt: TGTGCCAGCAGTTTAAACACAGGGGCCCGATGGCCCCAGCATTTT
v_gene: TRBV27
abundance: once
d_gene: TRBD1
len: 15
j_gene: TRBJ1-5

CDR3aa: CASSIQGGDTGELFF
CDR3nt: TGCGCCAGCAGCATCCAGGGGGGAGACACCGGGGAGCTGTTTTTT
v_gene: TRBV5-1
abundance: few
d_gene: .
len: 15
j_gene: TRBJ2-2

CDR3aa: CASSLAGLAGEQYF
CDR3nt: TGTGCCAGCAGCTTAGCCGGACTAGCGGGAGAGCAGTACTTC
v_gene: TRBV11-2
abundance: .
d_gene: TRBD2
len: 14
j_gene: TRBJ2-7

CDR3aa: CATSDWGTGTEEQYF
CDR3nt: TGTGCCACCAGTGATTGGGGGACAGGGACAGAGGAGCAGTACTTC
v_gene: TRBV24-1
abundance: .
d_gene: TRBD1
len: 15
j_gene: TRBJ2-7

CDR3aa: CASSITRGSSYEQYF
CDR3nt: TGTGCCAGTAGTATTACACGGGGGTCCTCCTACGAGCAGTACTTC
v_gene: TRBV19
abundance: .
d_gene: .
len: 15
j_gene: TRBJ2-7

CDR3aa: CASSLDGTGGETQYF
CDR3nt: TGTGCCAGCAGCTTAGATGGGACAGGAGGGGAGACCCAGTACTTC
v_gene: TRBV7-9
abundance: .
d_gene: TRBD1
len: 15
j_gene: TRBJ2-5

CDR3aa: CASSFEQRAFF
CDR3nt: TGTGCCAGCAGTTTCGAACAGCGGGCTTTCTTT
v_gene: TRBV28
abundance: .
d_gene: .
len: 11
j_gene: TRBJ1-1

CDR3aa: CASRTGNQPQHF
CDR3nt: TGCGCCAGCAGGACAGGGAACCAGCCCCAGCATTTT
v_gene: TRBV10-1
abundance: .
d_gene: TRBD1
len: 12
j_gene: TRBJ1-5

CDR3aa: CASSVVEGGATEAFF
CDR3nt: TGTGCCAGCAGCGTAGTGGAAGGGGGAGCCACTGAAGCTTTCTTT
v_gene: TRBV9
abundance: .
d_gene: .
len: 15
j_gene: TRBJ1-1

CDR3aa: CASRTQDYEQYF
CDR3nt: TGTGCCAGCAGAACACAAGACTACGAGCAGTACTTC
v_gene: TRBV6-5
abundance: .
d_gene: .
len: 12
j_gene: TRBJ2-7

CDR3aa: CASSQEVQGAEAFF
CDR3nt: TGTGCCAGCAGCCAAGAGGTTCAAGGGGCTGAAGCTTTCTTT
v_gene: TRBV14
abundance: few
d_gene: .
len: 14
j_gene: TRBJ1-1

CDR3aa: CASNRGQNTEAFF
CDR3nt: TGTGCCAGCAACCGGGGACAGAACACTGAAGCTTTCTTT
v_gene: TRBV12-3/TRBV12-4
abundance: few
d_gene: .
len: 13
j_gene: TRBJ1-1

CDR3aa: CASSGRRGDTDTQYF
CDR3nt: TGTGCCAGCAGTGGGCGGCGGGGGGACACAGATACGCAGTATTTT
v_gene: TRBV6-2/TRBV6-3
abundance: .
d_gene: TRBD2
len: 15
j_gene: TRBJ2-3

CDR3aa: CASSTSLEVDEQYF
CDR3nt: TGTGCCAGCAGTACCTCCTTGGAGGTCGACGAGCAGTACTTC
v_gene: TRBV6-2/TRBV6-3
abundance: .
d_gene: .
len: 14
j_gene: TRBJ2-7

CDR3aa: CASTPQGTSGNTIYF
CDR3nt: TGTGCCAGCACCCCACAGGGAACCTCTGGAAACACCATATATTTT
v_gene: TRBV6-5
abundance: .
d_gene: .
len: 15
j_gene: TRBJ1-3

CDR3aa: CASKEVAGGSSYNEQFF
CDR3nt: TGTGCCAGCAAGGAAGTGGCGGGGGGGAGCTCCTACAATGAGCAGTTCTTC
v_gene: TRBV27
abundance: .
d_gene: TRBD2
len: 17
j_gene: TRBJ2-1

CDR3aa: CASSLRRETQYF
CDR3nt: TGTGCCAGCAGCTTACGGAGGGAGACCCAGTACTTC
v_gene: TRBV11-2
abundance: .
d_gene: .
len: 12
j_gene: TRBJ2-5

CDR3aa: CASSLWGGRSSYNSPLHF
CDR3nt: TGTGCCAGCAGTTTATGGGGGGGACGGAGCTCCTATAATTCACCCCTCCACTTT
v_gene: TRBV28
abundance: .
d_gene: .
len: 18
j_gene: TRBJ1-6

CDR3aa: CAISAATGLSGNTIYF
CDR3nt: TGTGCCATCAGTGCCGCGACAGGTCTCTCTGGAAACACCATATATTTT
v_gene: TRBV10-3
abundance: .
d_gene: .
len: 16
j_gene: TRBJ1-3

CDR3aa: CASMASNNSPLHF
CDR3nt: TGTGCCAGCATGGCCTCCAATAATTCACCCCTCCACTTT
v_gene: TRBV6-6
abundance: .
d_gene: .
len: 13
j_gene: TRBJ1-6

CDR3aa: CASSSIGAVYGYTF
CDR3nt: TGTGCCAGCAGTTCCATAGGCGCGGTCTATGGCTACACCTTC
v_gene: TRBV6-5
abundance: .
d_gene: .
len: 14
j_gene: TRBJ1-2

CDR3aa: CASSQWGQDYGYTF
CDR3nt: TGTGCCAGCAGCCAATGGGGACAGGACTATGGCTACACCTTC
v_gene: TRBV3-1/TRBV3-2
abundance: .
d_gene: TRBD1
len: 14
j_gene: TRBJ1-2

CDR3aa: CASEKGLRNSPLHF
CDR3nt: TGTGCCAGTGAAAAGGGGCTTAGAAATTCACCCCTCCACTTT
v_gene: TRBV19
abundance: medium-sized
d_gene: .
len: 14
j_gene: TRBJ1-6

CDR3aa: CASSLGDISEAFF
CDR3nt: TGCGCCAGCAGCTTGGGGGACATTAGTGAAGCTTTCTTT
v_gene: TRBV5-1
abundance: .
d_gene: .
len: 13
j_gene: TRBJ1-1

CDR3aa: CASTWTVNSNQPQHF
CDR3nt: TGTGCCAGCACTTGGACAGTGAATAGCAATCAGCCCCAGCATTTT
v_gene: TRBV6-5
abundance: .
d_gene: .
len: 15
j_gene: TRBJ1-5

CDR3aa: CATRQGSNQPQHF
CDR3nt: TGTGCCACCAGACAGGGGTCCAATCAGCCCCAGCATTTT
v_gene: TRBV28
abundance: .
d_gene: TRBD1
len: 13
j_gene: TRBJ1-5